The sequence of this T cell receptor (beta chain) was determined in a study of graft-versus-host responses after intestinal transplantation. About the study: Each transplant was multivisceral, liver-intestinal, or isolated intestinal. Anti-thymocyte globulin induction preceded 2 to 4 years of tacrolimus and steroid maintenance in all recipients.

Sequenced by immunoSEQ multiplex PCR; TCRdb stores in-frame clones only, minus some. In the table there are 8,900 or so clones, about 93% of which are singletons. The receptor was derived from a human patient who received an intestinal transplant, so some T cells may come from the graft donor. This specimen consisted of PBMCs, obtained 11 days after intestinal transplantation.

In DNA form, the CDR3 reads TGTGCCAGCAGTCTAAACAGGGTGTCGGCAGCTTTCTTT. Protein: CASSLNRVSAAFF. The rearrangement links TRBV28 to TRBJ1-1; tentatively, D is TRBD1 (6 bases). CDR3 length: 13 residues. Trimming took off 5 bases at V and 10 bases at J, with 17 bases between the two ends. In germline, CDR1 is MDHEN, CDR2 SYDVKM.